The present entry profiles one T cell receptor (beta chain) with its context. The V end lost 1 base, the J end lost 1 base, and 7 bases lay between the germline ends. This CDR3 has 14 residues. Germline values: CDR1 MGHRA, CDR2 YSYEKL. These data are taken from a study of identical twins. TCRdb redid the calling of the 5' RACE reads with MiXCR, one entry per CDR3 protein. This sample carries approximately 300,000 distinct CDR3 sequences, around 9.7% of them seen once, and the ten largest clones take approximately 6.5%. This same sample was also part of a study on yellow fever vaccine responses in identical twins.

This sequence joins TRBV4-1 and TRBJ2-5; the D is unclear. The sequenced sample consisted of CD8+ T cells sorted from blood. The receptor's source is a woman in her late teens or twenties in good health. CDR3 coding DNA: TGCGCCAGCAGCCAAGTCAACGGCCAAGAGACCCAGTACTTC. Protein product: CASSQVNGQETQYF.